This T cell receptor (beta chain) was obtained from a study of siplizumab effects on memory and regulatory T cells. General study points: Treatment with siplizumab left mappable alloreactive CD4+ clones averaging approximately 69% Treg-derived, compared with approximately 25% in controls. Of the alloreactive clones, only a minor fraction mapped to unstimulated subsets. Contribution to the alloresponse seemed major for naive T cells, which also seemed more diverse than memory cells. It was never confirmed that proliferating Tregs from siplizumab cultures were suppressive.

The method was immunoSEQ multiplex PCR; TCRdb's version includes in-frame clones alone and lacks a portion of them. The data contain over 85,000 clones, around 97% of them seen just once; the ten biggest clones take up 0.025% to 0.035%. Comment on this clone: The target antigen is unknown.

This TCR was sampled from a human donor in good health. The sample consisted of naive CD4+ T cells sorted from blood.

CDR3 region: CASSKGHQTAEAFF. CDR3 nucleotide sequence: TGTGCCAGCAGCAAGGGACACCAGACCGCTGAAGCTTTCTTT. The chain recombines TRBV7-2 with TRBJ1-1, with D perhaps matching TRBD1 (6 bases). Trimming removed 5 bases at V and 6 bases at J, with 16 bases between. CDR3 size: 14 residues. Germline lookup yields CDR1 SGHTA and CDR2 FQGNSA.